What follows are 9 T cell receptor beta chains derived from one specimen sequenced in a study of OX40 agonist ivuxolimab in advanced cancers. The table came from immunoSEQ multiplex PCR; TCRdb's copy has only in-frame clones and leaves some out. The sample carries tens of thousands of clones, roughly four fifths recorded once. The sequenced sample was CD4+ or CD8+ T cells sorted from blood, obtained in a trial of the OX40 agonist ivuxolimab. The receptors come from an adult with an advanced solid tumor such as melanoma, head and neck, liver or kidney cancer.

The chain is built from TRBV21-1 and TRBJ2-1; the table gives TRBD1 as D, unverified against the DNA. TRBV21-1 is given as a pseudogene. This CDR3 is 16 amino acids long. CDR3 coding DNA: TGTGCCAGCATCATTGGACAGACTTCGGCCTACAATGAGCAGTTCTTC. Its protein is CASIIGQTSAYNEQFF.

This clone was found once. This chain joins TRBV4-1 and TRBJ2-6; 10 nucleotides align to TRBD1. This CDR3 has 19 residues. With V trimmed by 7 bases and J by 4 bases, 16 bases remained unmatched. CDR1 and CDR2 (germline): MGHRA, YSYEKL. CDR3 bases: TGCGCCAGCACCAGGCGGGGGGACAGGGGTTCGGGAGGGGCCAACGTCCTGACTTTC. This codes for CASTRRGDRGSGGANVLTF.

In this sample, this clone turned up once. The V call is TRBV27, the J call TRBJ2-1, with no clear D. Germline-derived CDR1 and CDR2 are MNHEY and SMNVEV (reference sequence). The CDR3 consists of 15 residues. V was shortened by 5 bases and J by 3 bases, with 14 bases between the two germline ends. CDR3: CASSRQSSNYNEQFF. The CDR3 DNA follows: TGTGCCAGCAGTCGTCAATCCTCCAACTACAATGAGCAGTTCTTC.

The chain uses TRBV28 and TRBJ2-7, with a possible D match to TRBD2 (6 bases). Trimming took off 5 bases at V and 1 base at J, with 21 bases between the two ends. Germline V gene data show CDR1 as MDHEN and CDR2 as SYDVKM. The CDR3 has 17 residues. The CDR3 region is CASSTPFLEAGSYEQYF. In nucleotides, the CDR3 is TGTGCCAGCAGTACTCCTTTCTTGGAGGCGGGGTCCTACGAGCAGTACTTC.

This clone was picked up one time. The gene calls are TRBV27 and TRBJ2-2; D is uncertain. This CDR3 spans 13 amino acids. Trimming removed 7 bases at V and 5 bases at J, with 11 bases between. In germline, CDR1 is MNHEY, CDR2 SMNVEV (reference sequence). The CDR3 loop reads CASTVLGTGELFF. DNA of the CDR3: TGTGCCAGCACCGTCCTAGGTACCGGGGAGCTGTTTTTT.

In its sample, this clone was seen once. The V gene is TRBV4-1, the J gene TRBJ2-5, with D perhaps matching TRBD1 or TRBD2 (5 bases each). The end of the DNA is better explained by TRBJ2-7, so the J call may be wrong. The CDR3 runs to 15 residues. Germline V gives CDR1 MGHRA, CDR2 YSYEKL. The CDR3 is CASSQVGVGAYEQYF. For the CDR3, the DNA is TGCGCCAGCAGCCAAGTGGGGGTAGGAGCGTACGAGCAGTACTTC.

The chain carries TRBV4-1 and TRBJ1-3; D is ambiguous. This CDR3 has 15 amino acids. Between the trimmed V and J ends, which lost 3 bases and 1 base, there was a span of 10 bases. Germline CDR1 is MGHRA and CDR2 is YSYEKL. The CDR3 here is CASSQFSGSGNTIYF. As DNA, the CDR3 is TGCGCCAGCAGCCAGTTTAGCGGGTCTGGAAACACCATATATTTT.

V usage is TRBV7-3 and J usage is TRBJ2-1, with D hard to call. The CDR3 covers 19 residues. The germline V gene has CDR1 SGHTA and CDR2 FQGTGA. V lost 5 bases and J 0 bases, leaving 23 bases between the germline ends. CDR3 amino acids: CASSALVPTVPSSYNEQFF. As DNA, the CDR3 is TGTGCCAGCAGCGCGCTCGTCCCAACTGTCCCTAGCTCCTACAATGAGCAGTTCTTC.

The CDR3: CASSQEGGYTF. The CDR3, as DNA: TGCGCCAGCAGCCAAGAGGGAGGCTACACCTTC. The chain has TRBV4-1 and TRBJ1-2; D is unresolved. The germline CDR1 and CDR2 sequences are MGHRA and YSYEKL. The CDR3 runs 11 residues. Trimming pared 0 bases from V and 8 bases from J, leaving 4 bases between.